Below, 5 T cell receptor beta chains from the same sample are listed, as sequenced in a study of T cell responses to AZD1222 COVID-19 vaccine. Here immunoSEQ multiplex PCR was the method, and the copy in TCRdb shows in-frame clones only, minus some. The repertoire consists of 150,000 or so clones, with about 88% occurring once and the leading ten covering roughly 2.9%. The starting material was peripheral blood, obtained on day 0 of AZD1222 vaccination. All receptors derive from an adult in good health.

The chain recombines TRBV2 with TRBJ1-5; D is unresolved. The CDR3 contains 13 residues. The V gene lost 7 bases and the J gene lost 2 bases, with 9 bases spanning the gap. CDR1 and CDR2 from the germline V gene are SNHLY and FYNNEI. The CDR3 protein is CASNDFGNQPQHF. The CDR3 DNA sequence: TGTGCCAGCAACGACTTTGGCAATCAGCCCCAGCATTTT. Variable domain in full (rest from reference TRBV2 and TRBJ1-5): EPEVTQTPSHQVTQMGQEVILRCVPISNHLYFYWYRQILGQKVEFLVSFYNNEISEKSEIFDDQFSVERPDGSNFTLKIRSTKLEDSAMYFCASNDFGNQPQHFGDGTRLSIL.

The V gene is TRBV7-2, the J gene TRBJ2-5; D possibly corresponds to TRBD2 (7 bases). V lost 3 bases, J lost 8 bases, and 10 bases lay in between. Per the germline V gene, CDR1 is SGHTA and CDR2 is FQGNSA. The length of the CDR3 is 12 residues. Here the CDR3 DNA reads TGTGCCAGCAGCTTCGGGGGGCAAACCCAGTACTTC. It codes for CASSFGGQTQYF.

The table lists this clone with a count of one. The rearrangement joins TRBV3-1 (or the pseudogene TRBV3-2) to TRBJ2-7, with 8 bases that match TRBD2. The CDR3 has 16 residues. The germline V gene encodes CDR1 LGHDT and CDR2 YNNKEL (reference sequence). The ends lost 5 bases at V and 5 bases at J; junction bases unmatched: 14. CDR3 sequence: CASSSTSGGGRDEQYF. The DNA of the CDR3 is TGTGCCAGCAGCTCGACCAGCGGGGGCGGGCGGGACGAGCAGTACTTC.

The rearrangement joins TRBV19 to TRBJ1-5, with unresolved D. The CDR3 extends over 18 amino acids. V shed 6 bases and J shed 0 bases, with 21 bases lying between them. The germline CDR1 and CDR2 sequences are LNHDA and SQIVND (reference sequence). The CDR3 DNA is TGTGCCAGTAGCTTTACGGGGTCAGGAAAAACTAGCAATCAGCCCCAGCATTTT. Protein product: CASSFTGSGKTSNQPQHF.

This sequence joins TRBV6-2 or TRBV6-3 and TRBJ2-5; perhaps TRBD2 as D (6 bases). V lost 5 bases, J lost 5 bases, and 15 bases lay in between. CDR3 size: 14 residues. Germline CDR1 reads MNHEY; CDR2 reads SVGEGT. The CDR3 here is CASSTRESRETQYF. The DNA for the CDR3 is TGTGCCAGCAGTACTCGGGAGTCGCGGGAGACCCAGTACTTC.